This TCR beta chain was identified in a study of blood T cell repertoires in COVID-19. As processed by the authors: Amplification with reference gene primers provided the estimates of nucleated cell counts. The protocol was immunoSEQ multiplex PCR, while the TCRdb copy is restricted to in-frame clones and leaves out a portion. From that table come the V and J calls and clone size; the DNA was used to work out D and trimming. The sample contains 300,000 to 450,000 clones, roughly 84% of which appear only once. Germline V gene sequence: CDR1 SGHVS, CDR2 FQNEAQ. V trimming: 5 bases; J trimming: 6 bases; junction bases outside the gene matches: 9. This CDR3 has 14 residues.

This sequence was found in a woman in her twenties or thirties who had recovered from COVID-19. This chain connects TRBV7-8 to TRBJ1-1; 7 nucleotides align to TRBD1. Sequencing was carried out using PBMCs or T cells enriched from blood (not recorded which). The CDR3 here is CASSPPPGGAEAFF. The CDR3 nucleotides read TGTGCCAGCAGCCCGCCCCCAGGGGGAGCTGAAGCTTTCTTT.